The clone carrying this TCR beta chain was seen repeatedly, ten times or more. Trimming left V 5 bases short and J 7 bases short, with 18 bases between. CDR1 is SEHNR and CDR2 is FQNEAQ in the germline V gene (reference sequence). This CDR3 spans 15 amino acids. This sample was included in a study of T cell repertoires in cytomegalovirus infection. MiXCR, run by TCRdb on the reads, gives a single entry per CDR3 protein. The sample shows 400,000 or so distinct CDR3 sequences, 15% to 20% of them seen only once. The V gene is TRBV7-9, the J gene TRBJ2-1, with a tentative D call TRBD2 (5 bases). Sequences were obtained from PBMCs. The sequence came from a human donor in good health (CMV status not recorded). Some clones in this sample may be carry-over from other donors' samples. The CDR3 loop reads CASSAGVLRRNEQFF. CDR3 coding DNA: TGTGCCAGCAGCGCCGGGGTATTAAGACGGAATGAGCAGTTCTTC.